This T cell receptor beta chain was identified during a study of identical twins (dated by TCRdb to the mid-2010s). For the wider study: TCR alpha and beta repertoires from monozygotic twins, unrelated adults of various ages and cord blood were deep-sequenced to test whether fetal clonotypes persist. To rule out contamination, replicate twin experiments were performed at different times with different library preparation protocols. Study-level results and caveats: Abundant cord blood beta clonotypes had fewer insertions, young adult naive repertoires showed a similar but weaker trend, and memory repertoires showed no such trend. The excess sharing between twins in beta out-of-frame sequences was weaker because fewer shared sequences reduced the signal-to-noise ratio. Invariant T cells such as MAIT and iNKT could partly confound zero-insertion analyses, though diverse VJ usage argued against this for most clonotypes. Because the same donors could not be followed over many years, the conclusions relied on cross-sectional statistical analysis. In monozygotic twins, out-of-frame TCR alpha sharing was systematically underestimated by recombination models, although the models agreed with sharing between unrelated individuals. Compared with coincidental sharing between unrelated individuals, out-of-frame TCR alpha sequences shared between twins showed an excess of sequences with low generation probability.

Library creation used 5' RACE. Instrument used: Illumina HiSeq 2000. A universal primer binding site was added through template switching, and the final cDNA carried a unique molecular identifier so that TCR cDNA molecules could be counted accurately. First-strand cDNA for TCR alpha and beta chains was synthesized from specific primers in the conserved constant-segment region. To control for contamination, every cDNA library was double barcoded, receiving both a SMART-Mk sample barcode and Illumina barcodes. TruSeq adapter sequences along with Illumina sample barcodes were introduced in two successive PCR steps. TCR alpha and beta cDNA libraries were sequenced on the Illumina HiSeq platform with custom primers. As for the original processing: MiGEC was used to process raw reads and extract unique molecular identifiers, and MiXCR was used to find CDR3 positions. Recombination models were inferred per individual with the repgenHMM and IGoR tools using an EM algorithm. Shared clonotype analysis was performed with the tcR package in R, normalizing sharing by the product of cloneset sizes. Out-of-frame nonproductive sequences were analyzed to study raw recombination free of thymic and clonal selection effects. The public sequencing data were trimmed at Q25 with fastp and processed into clonotypes with MiXCR by TCRdb, which kept only in-frame beta chains. Records with the same CDR3 protein are collapsed into one entry carrying the most frequent genes and DNA. It is TCRdb's table, rather than the study itself, that gives the V and J calls and clone size. This sample has fewer than 550,000 distinct CDR3 sequences in its table, and 13% to 15% of those were observed once. Clones ranked in the top ten supply more than 0.8% of the sample.

Only healthy Caucasian donors were included. The twin cohort consisted of three pairs of female monozygotic twins, all aged roughly 18 to 29 years. CD4+ and CD8+ T cell populations were isolated with positive isolation kits from Invitrogen. In its sample, this clonotype was seen a few times. Its target antigen remains unknown. There are no base qualities to consult, and no much larger clone falls within one base. The germline V gene (reference sequence) provides CDR1 MNHEY and CDR2 SMNVEV. Measured from the cysteine to the phenylalanine, the CDR3 is 12 residues long. Only the CDR3 portion is preserved as DNA: 36 bases, with reading frame beginning at the first base. Trimming costs V 5 bases and J 7 bases, and their ends lie 9 bases apart. The data also belong to a second study, concerning yellow fever vaccine responses in identical twins. The second study's authors report: According to the authors, the vaccine-induced T cell response in identical twins seemed to be partly convergent and partly specific to each individual. The study precisely tracked vaccine-responding T cell clones in identical twins.

Sequencing used CD4+ T cells sorted from blood. Recombination connected TRBV27 to TRBJ2-1; the D gene cannot be named for sure. This clonotype was obtained from a woman aged 18-30 years in good health. The CDR3 amino acid sequence is: CASSIQGNEQFF. The DNA sequence is given as TGTGCCAGCAGTATCCAAGGTAATGAGCAGTTCTTC.